These 32 T cell receptor beta chains were sequenced from one sample in a study of blood T cell repertoires in COVID-19. The data were produced by immunoSEQ multiplex PCR, yet TCRdb's version contains in-frame clones alone and is incomplete. This sample has fewer than 250,000 clones; under 90% occur once, and the top ten carry 4.8%. The sequenced material came from PBMCs or T cells enriched from blood (not recorded which). These receptors were taken from a woman aged 45-65 years who had been exposed to COVID-19.

The V call is TRBV5-1, the J call TRBJ1-1; the D is unclear. The CDR3 spans 18 residues. Trimming cost V 0 bases and J 2 bases, with 20 bases left between them. Germline CDR1 reads SGHRS; CDR2 reads YFSETQ. CDR3 sequence reads: CASSLGGLTGRLNTEAFF. CDR3 nucleotide sequence: TGCGCCAGCAGCTTGGGTGGCCTGACGGGTCGCCTAAACACTGAAGCTTTCTTT.

The rearrangement joins TRBV7-2 to TRBJ2-7; weak D call: TRBD2 (5 bases). The CDR3 has 13 residues. Germline loops: CDR1 SGHTA, CDR2 FQGNSA. V lost 2 bases to trimming and J lost 7 bases, with 12 bases between them. This CDR3 reads CASSLISRAEQYF. CDR3 nucleotides: TGTGCCAGCAGCTTAATCTCGCGGGCAGAGCAGTACTTC.

The CDR3 loop reads CASSVRLGGNEKLFF. In DNA form, the CDR3 reads TGTGCCAGCAGTGTGCGCTTAGGGGGAAATGAAAAACTGTTTTTT. The J gene is TRBJ1-4, the V gene TRBV2; maybe TRBD1 (6 bases). CDR1 and CDR2 from the germline V gene are SNHLY and FYNNEI. CDR3 length: 15 amino acids. V was shortened by 4 bases and J by 5 bases, with 14 bases between the two germline ends.

J is TRBJ2-3 and V is TRBV5-6; 8 bases match TRBD1. Trimming took 2 bases from V and 3 from J; bases not matched to a gene: 5. The CDR3 is 15 amino acids. Germline V gene lookup returns CDR1 SGHDT and CDR2 YYEEEE. In nucleotides, the CDR3 is TGTGCCAGCAGCTTACCCGGACAGGGAACAGATACGCAGTATTTT. Its protein is CASSLPGQGTDTQYF.

V usage is TRBV24-1 and J usage is TRBJ2-1; D is possibly TRBD1 (6 bases). There are 12 residues in the CDR3. Deletions cut 7 bases from V and 10 bases from J, with 13 bases between. Germline CDR1 reads KGHDR; CDR2 reads SFDVKD. CDR3: CATSTGSAEQFF. CDR3 in DNA: TGTGCCACCAGCACAGGGTCGGCCGAGCAGTTCTTC.

The chain is built from TRBV29-1 and TRBJ2-7, with TRBD1 matching over 7 bases. V was pared by 6 bases and J by 3 bases, with 5 bases of the junction left unmatched. CDR3 length: 12 residues. CDR1 is SQVTM, CDR2 ANQGSEA, per germline. The CDR3 spells CSVRQGLYEQYF. The CDR3 DNA sequence: TGCAGCGTGAGACAGGGCCTCTACGAGCAGTACTTC.

V is TRBV4-2 and J is TRBJ1-1; 8 bases map to TRBD1. The junction had 5 bases not matched to a gene; V was cut back by 4 bases and J by 1 base. The germline gives CDR1 LGHNA, CDR2 YNFKEQ. The CDR3 is 15 residues long. CDR3 in amino acids: CASSPTQGENTEAFF. The CDR3 bases are TGTGCCAGCAGCCCTACACAGGGGGAGAACACTGAAGCTTTCTTT.

The chain couples TRBV7-2 to TRBJ1-2; D possibly corresponds to TRBD1 (6 bases). The CDR3 runs to 12 residues. Between the trimmed V and J ends, which lost 5 bases and 5 bases, there was a span of 9 bases. CDR1 SGHTA and CDR2 FQGNSA come from the germline V gene. The CDR3 sequence is CASSATGYGYTF. CDR3 coding DNA: TGTGCCAGCAGCGCCACAGGGTATGGCTACACCTTC.

The chain combines TRBV6-5 with TRBJ1-2; D may be TRBD1 (5 bases). The CDR3 has 14 amino acids. Germline V gives CDR1 MNHEY, CDR2 SVGAGI. V dropped 7 bases and J dropped 4 bases, with 16 bases sitting between them. The DNA for the CDR3 is TGTGCCAGCAAGATCGACAGATATTTCTATGGCTACACCTTC. Its protein product is CASKIDRYFYGYTF.

The chain couples TRBV5-5 to TRBJ2-7, with TRBD1 as a possible D gene (6 bases). This CDR3 spans 11 amino acids. V lost 3 bases to trimming and J lost 7 bases, with 8 bases between them. Germline CDR1 and CDR2: SGHKS and YYEKEE (reference sequence). The CDR3 reads CASSSGTEQYF. DNA for the CDR3: TGTGCCAGCAGCTCCGGGACAGAGCAGTACTTC.

The rearrangement joins TRBV19 to TRBJ1-3; perhaps TRBD1 as D (5 bases). This CDR3 is 15 amino acids long. The ends were cut back, 6 bases at V and 0 bases at J, with 12 bases in the middle. Germline values: CDR1 LNHDA, CDR2 SQIVND (reference sequence). CDR3 bases: TGTGCCAGTAGGCTTGACAGCTACTCTGGAAACACCATATATTTT. Its protein product is CASRLDSYSGNTIYF.

The rearrangement joins TRBV27 to TRBJ2-7; D possibly corresponds to TRBD1 (6 bases). CDR1 is MNHEY, CDR2 SMNVEV, per germline (reference sequence). Trimming took off 6 bases at V and 4 bases at J, with 19 bases between the two ends. The CDR3 runs 15 residues. The CDR3 loop reads CASRSPDSRTYEQYF. The CDR3 region has the DNA TGTGCCAGCAGATCTCCGGACAGCCGTACTTACGAGCAGTACTTC.

This chain joins TRBV15 and TRBJ2-5, with D hard to call. CDR3 length: 12 residues. Trimming took 4 bases from V and 5 from J, leaving 8 bases between them. Germline V lookup: CDR1 LNHNV, CDR2 YYDKDF (reference sequence). CDR3 protein: CATSTPLETQYF. CDR3 nucleotide sequence: TGTGCCACCAGCACCCCCCTTGAGACCCAGTACTTC.

The chain is built from TRBV28 and TRBJ1-2; 7 bases match TRBD1. V lost 2 bases, J lost 0 bases, and 9 bases stayed unmatched. Germline V CDR1 and CDR2: MDHEN, SYDVKM. The CDR3 spans 17 residues. CDR3 protein: CASSLLGWDSTNYGYTF. For the CDR3, the DNA is TGTGCCAGCAGTTTACTGGGTTGGGACAGCACTAACTATGGCTACACCTTC.

The rearrangement uses TRBV10-2 and TRBJ1-1; 7 positions agree with TRBD1. There are 15 residues in the CDR3. The V gene's germline CDR1 is WSHSY and CDR2 SAAADI. V gave up 2 bases and J gave up 5 bases; unmatched junction bases: 8. CDR3 nucleotides: TGCGCCAGCAGTGAGAGGACAGGCGTTATTACTGAAGCTTTCTTT. Amino acids: CASSERTGVITEAFF.

The chain links TRBV5-3 to TRBJ2-6; a weak D match, TRBD2 (5 bases). TRBV5-3 is designated an ORF whose function remains uncertain. The CDR3 is made up of 14 amino acids. The ends were cut back, 8 bases at V and 2 bases at J, with 11 bases in the middle. As DNA, the CDR3 is TGTGCCAGTCCCGGGATGGCTGGGGCCAACGTCCTGACTTTC. Translating gives CASPGMAGANVLTF.

The gene calls are TRBV29-1 and TRBJ2-5; 10 nucleotides match TRBD2. CDR1 is SQVTM and CDR2 is ANQGSEA in the germline V gene. V dropped 7 bases and J dropped 0; count of bases not matched to a gene: 5. The CDR3 sequence is 14 residues long. The CDR3 is CSAPLAGYQETQYF. In nucleotides, the CDR3 is TGCAGCGCTCCACTAGCGGGGTACCAAGAGACCCAGTACTTC.

This chain connects TRBV9 to TRBJ1-1; D unresolved. Germline CDR1 is SGDLS and CDR2 is YYNGEE. This CDR3 has 14 residues. V was pared by 4 bases and J by 5 bases, with 15 bases between. The CDR3 region has the DNA TGTGCCAGCAGCCAGAGAACCGGGAAGACTGAAGCTTTCTTT. Its protein product is CASSQRTGKTEAFF.

This clone appeared once. The gene calls are TRBV4-1 and TRBJ1-4; tentatively, D is TRBD1 (6 bases). CDR3 length equals 15 residues. V lost 5 bases, J lost 5 bases, and 15 bases lay in between. CDR1 MGHRA and CDR2 YSYEKL come from the germline V gene. Written as DNA, the CDR3 is TGCGCCAGCAGCTCTCTTACAGGGTTGAATGAAAAACTGTTTTTT. Its protein product is CASSSLTGLNEKLFF.

The chain joins TRBV20-1 to TRBJ1-2; weak D call: TRBD1 (5 bases). The germline gives CDR1 DFQATT, CDR2 SNEGSKA (reference sequence). The CDR3 consists of 10 residues. CDR3 coding DNA: TGCAGCTGGGGGGTGGATGGCTACACCTTC. Translated, it gives CSWGVDGYTF.

The rearrangement links TRBV12-3 or TRBV12-4 to TRBJ1-2, with 7 bases that match TRBD1. The ends lost 5 bases at V and 4 bases at J; junction bases unmatched: 4. The CDR3 consists of 13 residues. As DNA, the CDR3 is TGTGCCAGCAGTCCCAGGGGGTCCTATGGCTACACCTTC. Protein product: CASSPRGSYGYTF.

The chain is built from TRBV15 and TRBJ1-1; D not certain. The CDR3 has 16 amino acids. CDR1 is LNHNV and CDR2 is YYDKDF in the germline V gene (reference sequence). V was cut by 3 bases and J by 1 base, with 15 bases left in between. CDR3 region: CATSRFGVTENTEAFF. CDR3 in DNA: TGTGCCACCAGCAGGTTCGGGGTAACTGAGAACACTGAAGCTTTCTTT.

This clone has just a few counts. This rearrangement joins TRBV7-2 to TRBJ1-1, with D unresolved. Germline V gene sequence: CDR1 SGHTA, CDR2 FQGNSA. Trimming removed 0 bases at V and 3 bases at J, with 14 bases between. This CDR3 comprises 16 residues. CDR3 bases: TGTGCCAGCAGCTTAGCGTCAACAGCGGCGGACACTGAAGCTTTCTTT. It encodes CASSLASTAADTEAFF.

The chain couples TRBV10-3 to TRBJ1-6; 7 bases align to TRBD1. The V segment lost 11 bases and the J segment 5 bases; nucleotides outside the gene matches: 9. The CDR3 contains 14 residues. The germline V gene encodes CDR1 ENHRY and CDR2 SYGVKD. The CDR3 spells CASKGAVDNSPLHF. The DNA for the CDR3 is TGTGCCTCGAAGGGGGCCGTAGATAATTCACCCCTCCACTTT.

The chain employs TRBV21-1 and TRBJ2-7; no check of the table's D call, TRBD2, against the DNA was made. TRBV21-1 is recorded as a pseudogene. CDR3 length: 13 amino acids. The CDR3 bases are TGTGCCAGCAGCAAAGCTGTGTTATACGGGCAGTACTTC. This codes for CASSKAVLYGQYF.

Here the CDR3 DNA reads TGTGCCAGTCAACGCGGGGGGGGCGGGAATCAGCCCCAGCATTTT. This encodes CASQRGGGGNQPQHF. This chain joins TRBV19 and TRBJ1-5; D perhaps matches TRBD1 (6 bases). The germline V gene encodes CDR1 LNHDA and CDR2 SQIVND (reference sequence). This CDR3 contains 15 residues. V shed 8 bases and J shed 4 bases, with 18 bases lying between them.

The chain recombines TRBV29-1 with TRBJ2-7, with a possible D match to TRBD2 (6 bases). V lost 6 bases and J 6 bases, leaving 18 bases between the germline ends. The CDR3 is 13 residues long. Germline-derived CDR1 and CDR2 are SQVTM and ANQGSEA. The CDR3 bases are TGCAGCGTCGTCGGCCTTAGCGGACTCGAGCAGTACTTC. Its translation is CSVVGLSGLEQYF.

A note on this clone: The junction departs from the called germline gene at one end, perhaps through a read error. The CDR3 coding sequence is TGTGCCAGTAGTCTCGTATGGTCGGACTCCAACCCTATTTTT. Its translation: CASSLVWSDSNPIF. This chain connects TRBV19 to TRBJ1-5, with D hard to call. The CDR3 covers 14 residues. The germline CDR1 and CDR2 sequences are LNHDA and SQIVND (reference sequence). Drawing the rest from reference TRBV19 and TRBJ1-5, the complete variable domain is DGGITQSPKYLFRKEGQNVTLSCEQNLNHDAMYWYRQDPGQGLRLIYYSQIVNDFQKGDIAEGYSVSREKKESFPLTVTSAQKNPTAFYLCASSLVWSDSNPIFGDGTRLSIL.

The chain uses TRBV5-6 and TRBJ1-1; D possibly corresponds to TRBD1 (5 bases). The CDR3 covers 14 residues. The germline gives CDR1 SGHDT, CDR2 YYEEEE. V shed 2 bases and J shed 1 base, with 9 bases lying between them. In nucleotides, the CDR3 is TGTGCCAGCAGCTTCAGGGCACCGAACACTGAAGCTTTCTTT. Protein sequence: CASSFRAPNTEAFF.

The table lists this clone with a count of one. The genes are TRBV5-6 and TRBJ1-2, with 7 nucleotides matching TRBD1. After removal of 0 bases from V and 8 bases from J, the junction contained 4 bases not matched to a gene. The CDR3 length is 13 residues. The germline gives CDR1 SGHDT, CDR2 YYEEEE. The CDR3 DNA sequence: TGTGCCAGCAGCTTGGGACAGGGAATCGGCTACACCTTC. It encodes CASSLGQGIGYTF.

J is TRBJ2-7 and V is TRBV27; D gene uncertain. The CDR3 contains 13 residues. The V gene's germline CDR1 is MNHEY and CDR2 SMNVEV (reference sequence). V lost 10 bases and J lost 5, with 18 bases in between. The CDR3 nucleotides read TGTGCCACCCGTCGACAAAACTCACACGAGCAGTACTTC. This gives the protein CATRRQNSHEQYF.

The rearrangement joins TRBV6-5 to TRBJ2-1; D is unresolved. The germline V gene encodes CDR1 MNHEY and CDR2 SVGAGI. This CDR3 has 12 amino acids. Trimming took off 7 bases at V and 4 bases at J, with 8 bases between the two ends. The CDR3 nucleotides are TGTGCCAGCATGGGCACGTACAATGAGCAGTTCTTC. This translates into CASMGTYNEQFF.